This T cell receptor beta chain was observed in a study of molecular identifiers for immune sequencing clone quantification. At the level of the study: Replicates partitioned RNA from approximately 20,000 or 100,000 naive CD8 cells into five parts, sequencing four.

Using its own MiXCR run on the PCR reads, TCRdb lists one record per CDR3 protein. Here the sample spans nearly 55,000 distinct CDR3 sequences, about a third being singletons. Study-level points and caveats: Spiked Jurkat TCR RNA equivalent to one cell was reportedly detectable in about a million naive cells.

Trimming removed 5 bases from V and 7 bases from J; junction bases left unmatched: 14. Germline loops: CDR1 SGHTA, CDR2 FQGNSA. The CDR3 extends over 16 amino acids. Comments on this clonotype: Its antigen remains unidentified.

The material sequenced was naive CD8+ T cells from blood, with Jurkat cell RNA spiked in. Subset indicated: FACS-sorted CD8+CD4-CCR7+CD45RA+ naive T cells. V gene TRBV7-2 combines with J gene TRBJ2-1, with 7 bases identical to TRBD2. The TCR sequence derives from a human donor in good health. Some libraries in this study had Jurkat cell RNA spiked in. Here the CDR3 reads CASSPLFRAGANEQFF. CDR3 nucleotide sequence: TGTGCCAGCAGCCCCCTATTCCGTGCGGGAGCGAATGAGCAGTTCTTC.